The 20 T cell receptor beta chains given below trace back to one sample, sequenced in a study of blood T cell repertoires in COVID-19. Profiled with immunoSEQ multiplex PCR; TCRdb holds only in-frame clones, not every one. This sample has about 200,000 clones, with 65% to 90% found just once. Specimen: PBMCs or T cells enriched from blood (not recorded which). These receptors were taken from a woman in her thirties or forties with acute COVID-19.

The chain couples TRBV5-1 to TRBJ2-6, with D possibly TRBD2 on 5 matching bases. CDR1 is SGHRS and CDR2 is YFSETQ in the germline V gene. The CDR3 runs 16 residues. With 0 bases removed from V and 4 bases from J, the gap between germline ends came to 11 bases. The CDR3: CASSLAGSAGANVLTF. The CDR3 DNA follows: TGCGCCAGCAGCTTGGCGGGGTCGGCAGGGGCCAACGTCCTGACTTTC.

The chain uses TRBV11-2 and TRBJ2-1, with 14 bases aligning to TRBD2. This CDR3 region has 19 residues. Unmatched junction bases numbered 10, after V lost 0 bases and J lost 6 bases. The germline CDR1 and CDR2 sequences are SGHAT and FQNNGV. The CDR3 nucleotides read TGTGCCAGCAGCTTAGAATGGGAGATGGGGACTAGCGGGGGCAATGAGCAGTTCTTC. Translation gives CASSLEWEMGTSGGNEQFF.

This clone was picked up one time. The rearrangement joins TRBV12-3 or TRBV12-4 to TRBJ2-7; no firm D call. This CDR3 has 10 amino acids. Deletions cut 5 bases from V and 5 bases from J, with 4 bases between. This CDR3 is CASSLNEQYF. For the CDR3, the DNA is TGTGCCAGCAGTCTAAACGAGCAGTACTTC.

Written as DNA, the CDR3 is TGTGCCAGCAGTCTGACAGGGGGCTTTAACTATGGCTACACCTTC. It translates to CASSLTGGFNYGYTF. This chain links TRBV28 with TRBJ1-2; 10 bases line up with TRBD1. Germline CDR1 is MDHEN and CDR2 is SYDVKM. The J segment lost 1 base and the V segment lost 5 bases, leaving 4 bases of the junction unmatched. CDR3 length: 15 residues.

The CDR3 DNA sequence: TGTGCCAGCAGCTTGGACAGGGGGCCCTACGAGCAGTACTTC. Its translation is CASSLDRGPYEQYF. V gene TRBV7-2 combines with J gene TRBJ2-7; 11 bases are a match to TRBD1. Germline V gives CDR1 SGHTA, CDR2 FQGNSA. The CDR3 loop spans 14 amino acids. The V and J ends lost 3 bases and 2 bases, in that order; junction bases with no gene match: 0.

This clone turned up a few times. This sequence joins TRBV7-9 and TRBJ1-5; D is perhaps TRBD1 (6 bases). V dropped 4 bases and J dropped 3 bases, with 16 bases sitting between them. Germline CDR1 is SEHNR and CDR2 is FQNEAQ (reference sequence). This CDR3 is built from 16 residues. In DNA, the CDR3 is TGTGCCAGCAGCTCGACAGGAGCGGGATACAATCAGCCCCAGCATTTT. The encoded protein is CASSSTGAGYNQPQHF. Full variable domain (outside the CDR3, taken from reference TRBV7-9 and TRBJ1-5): DTGVSQNPRHKITKRGQNVTFRCDPISEHNRLYWYRQTLGQGPEFLTYFQNEAQLEKSRLLSDRFSAERPKGSFSTLEIQRTEQGDSAMYLCASSSTGAGYNQPQHFGDGTRLSIL.

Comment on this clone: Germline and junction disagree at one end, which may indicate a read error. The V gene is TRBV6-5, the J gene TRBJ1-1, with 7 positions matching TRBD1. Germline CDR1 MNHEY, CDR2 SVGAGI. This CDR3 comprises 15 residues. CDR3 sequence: CASSYSYTGVPEAFF. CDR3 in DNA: TGTGCCAGCAGTTACTCATATACAGGGGTGCCTGAAGCTTTTTTT.

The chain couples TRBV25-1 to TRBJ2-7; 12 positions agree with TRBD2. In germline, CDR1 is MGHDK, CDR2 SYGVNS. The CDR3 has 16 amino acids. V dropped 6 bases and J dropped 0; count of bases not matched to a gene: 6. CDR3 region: CASRGTSGLYSYEQYF. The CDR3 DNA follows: TGTGCCAGCAGGGGGACTAGCGGGCTGTACTCCTACGAGCAGTACTTC.

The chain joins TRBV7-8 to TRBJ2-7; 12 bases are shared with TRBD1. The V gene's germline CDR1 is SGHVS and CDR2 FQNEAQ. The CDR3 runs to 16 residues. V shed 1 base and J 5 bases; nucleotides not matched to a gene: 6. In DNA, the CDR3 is TGTGCCAGCAGCTTAGTCGCGGGACAGGGGGCTAACGAGCAGTACTTC. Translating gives CASSLVAGQGANEQYF.

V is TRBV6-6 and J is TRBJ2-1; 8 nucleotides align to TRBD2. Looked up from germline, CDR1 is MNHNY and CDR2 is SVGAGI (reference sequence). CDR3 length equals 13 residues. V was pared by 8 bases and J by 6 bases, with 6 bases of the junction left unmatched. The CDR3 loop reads CASRSGSGNEQFF. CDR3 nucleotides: TGTGCCAGCCGCAGCGGGAGCGGCAATGAGCAGTTCTTC.

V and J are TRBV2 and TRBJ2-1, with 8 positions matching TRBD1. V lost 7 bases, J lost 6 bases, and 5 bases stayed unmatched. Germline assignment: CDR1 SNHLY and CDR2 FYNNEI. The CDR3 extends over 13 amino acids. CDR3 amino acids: CASNLQGVNEQFF. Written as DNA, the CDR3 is TGTGCCAGCAATCTACAGGGGGTCAATGAGCAGTTCTTC.

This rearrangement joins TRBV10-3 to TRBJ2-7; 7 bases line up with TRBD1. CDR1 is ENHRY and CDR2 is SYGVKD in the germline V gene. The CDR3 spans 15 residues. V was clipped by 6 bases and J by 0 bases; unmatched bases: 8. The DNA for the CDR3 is TGTGCCATCAGCGCTCGGGACAGCAGCTCCTACGAGCAGTACTTC. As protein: CAISARDSSSYEQYF.

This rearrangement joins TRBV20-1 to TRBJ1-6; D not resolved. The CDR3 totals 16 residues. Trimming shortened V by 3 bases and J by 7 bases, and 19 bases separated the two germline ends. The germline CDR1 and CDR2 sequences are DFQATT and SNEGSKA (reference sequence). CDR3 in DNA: TGCAGTGCTAGTCAGGCAGGAGGAGGAGCAAATTCACCCCTCCACTTT. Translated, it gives CSASQAGGGANSPLHF.

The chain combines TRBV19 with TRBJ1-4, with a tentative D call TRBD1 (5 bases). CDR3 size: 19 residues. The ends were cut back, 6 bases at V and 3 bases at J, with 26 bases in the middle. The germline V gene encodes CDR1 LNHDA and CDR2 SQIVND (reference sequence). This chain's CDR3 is CASSASGFLVNRANEKLFF. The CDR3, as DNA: TGTGCCAGTAGCGCCTCAGGGTTTTTGGTCAACCGGGCTAATGAAAAACTGTTTTTT.

This chain's CDR3 is CASSPGGLARQSGRHQPQHF. CDR3 DNA sequence: TGTGCCAGCTCACCGGGGGGGCTGGCCCGCCAGTCCGGGCGTCATCAGCCCCAGCATTTT. The V and J genes are TRBV18 and TRBJ1-5; TRBD1 might be the D (6 bases). CDR3 size: 20 residues. The germline V and J ends were trimmed by 3 bases and 5 bases, with 29 bases remaining between them. From germline, CDR1 is KGHSH and CDR2 LQKENI.

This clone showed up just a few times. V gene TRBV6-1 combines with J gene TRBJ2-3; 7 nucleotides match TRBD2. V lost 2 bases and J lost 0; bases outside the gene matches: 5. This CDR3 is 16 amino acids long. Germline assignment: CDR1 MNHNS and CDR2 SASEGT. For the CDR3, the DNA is TGTGCCAGCAGTGAAAGATGGGGGGGGAGCACAGATACGCAGTATTTT. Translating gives CASSERWGGSTDTQYF.

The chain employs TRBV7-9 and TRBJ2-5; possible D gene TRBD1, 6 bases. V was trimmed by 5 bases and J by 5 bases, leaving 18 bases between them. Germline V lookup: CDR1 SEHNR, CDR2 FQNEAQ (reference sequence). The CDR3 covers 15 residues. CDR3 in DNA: TGTGCCAGCAGCCCCGACCGGGACACATGGGAGACCCAGTACTTC. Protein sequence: CASSPDRDTWETQYF. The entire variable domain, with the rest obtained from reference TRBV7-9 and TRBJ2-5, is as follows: DTGVSQNPRHKITKRGQNVTFRCDPISEHNRLYWYRQTLGQGPEFLTYFQNEAQLEKSRLLSDRFSAERPKGSFSTLEIQRTEQGDSAMYLCASSPDRDTWETQYFGPGTRLLVL.

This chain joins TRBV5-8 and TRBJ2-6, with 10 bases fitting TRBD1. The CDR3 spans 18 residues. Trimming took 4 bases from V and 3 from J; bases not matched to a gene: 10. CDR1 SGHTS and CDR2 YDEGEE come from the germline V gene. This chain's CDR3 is CASSLIGDRGFGANVLTF. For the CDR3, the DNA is TGTGCCAGCAGCCTCATCGGGGACAGGGGCTTTGGGGCCAACGTCCTGACTTTC.

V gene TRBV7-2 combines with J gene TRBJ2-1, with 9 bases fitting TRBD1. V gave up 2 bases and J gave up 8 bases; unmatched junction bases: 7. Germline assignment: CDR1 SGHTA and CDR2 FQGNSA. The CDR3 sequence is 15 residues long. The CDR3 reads CASSLSTGGPHEQFF. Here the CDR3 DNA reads TGTGCCAGCAGCTTATCAACAGGGGGCCCCCATGAGCAGTTCTTC.

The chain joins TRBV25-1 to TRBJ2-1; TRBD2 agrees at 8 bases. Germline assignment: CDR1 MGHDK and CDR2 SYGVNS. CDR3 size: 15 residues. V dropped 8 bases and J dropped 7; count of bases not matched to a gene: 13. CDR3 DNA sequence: TGTGCCAGCGGGTACGGGAGCGGGAGATTGAATGAGCAGTTCTTC. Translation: CASGYGSGRLNEQFF.